This TCR beta chain appears in the sequencing data of a study of shared clonotypes between healthy human individuals (dated by TCRdb to about 2020). Describing the broader study: The cohort comprised a couple of women and three men aged 18 to 49 years. Per donor, three plates each were used for CD4 naive and CD4 memory, two for CD8 naive, and one for CD8 memory. Different laboratories and diverse techniques were used to prepare libraries and sequence TCR repertoires, to increase sequencing depth and limit assay-specific biases. Each donor's leukapheresis produced roughly between roughly 0.85 and 10 billion PBMCs. To estimate repertoire size and how much clonotype sharing occurs between individuals, the study deeply sequenced the blood TCR repertoires of a handful of healthy adults.

The cysteine opens and the phenylalanine closes a CDR3 of 14 amino acids. The DNA shown is the 42-base CDR3, in frame from base 1. In the germline V gene, CDR1 corresponds to SGHTA and CDR2 to FQGNSA. After removal of 7 bases from V and 3 bases from J, the junction retains 8 bases not matched to a gene. Using the deep immunoSEQ assay, multiplex PCR amplified TCR CDR3 regions from genomic DNA. For each cell subset, the extracted genomic DNA was distributed evenly across all wells of several immunoSEQ 96-well plates, and each plate served as one replicate. Each replicate PCR for sorted subsets received approximately 220 ng genomic DNA, equal to about 29,000 T cell genomes. Purified libraries were quantified with a Qubit 3.0 fluorometer, sized on a Bioanalyzer 2100, and re-quantified with the KAPA Library Quantification kit. Every immunoSEQ 96-well plate was sequenced on a separate single-read 150-cycle Illumina NextSeq 550 flow cell. Per the source publication's procedure: Because the immunoSEQ output held only junctional sequences and lacked quality scores, the filtering could not match the filtering applied to full-length reads. To assign V/J genes and CDR3, sequences were annotated against IMGT germline references using PyIR, a Python wrapper for IgBLAST v1.9. Reads were filtered out if the reads had weak V/J assignments (E-value above 1e-6), no CDR3, stop codons, out-of-frame junctions, or ambiguous translated residues. V3J clonotypes were defined as sequences sharing the same inferred V gene, J gene, and CDR3 amino acid sequence. The percentage overlap between two repertoires was calculated by dividing the number of shared unique clonotypes by the size of the smaller repertoire. Three approaches were used to assess repertoire richness: RTK rarefaction, the Chao1 estimator, and Recon v2.1 estimates of unobserved clonotypes. Generation probabilities were computed with OLGA for all TCRbeta clonotypes obtained by the gDNA method from a handful of donors. What TCRdb holds here is the immuneACCESS table cut down to in-frame rearrangements. Part of the clones is not present; checked against another copy, under half of the missing clones reflect an unresolved V gene, and the others are unexplained. The V and J calls and clone size come from that table; D and trimming were worked out from the DNA. Present in this sample are 2 million or so clones, roughly 94% of which were seen just once. The leading ten clones occupy 0.1% to 0.15% of the sample.

Results and caveats for the whole study, not just this receptor: The small number of donors limited the genetic and exposure-history diversity represented. Pairwise subsampling led to the expectation that sequencing depth would affect the degree of clonotype sharing among donors. Around 5.4% of naive CD4, 3.5% of naive CD8, 2.3% of memory CD4, and around 0.42% of memory CD8 clonotypes were shared across a handful of donors. Even with the large sequencing depth, rarefaction of the sorted-subset datasets indicated that sequencing was incomplete. Compared with non-shared clonotypes, the clonotypes found in all four sorted-subset donors had higher generation probabilities. Naive subsets generally had larger estimated clonotype richness than memory subsets did. Sampling was restricted to blood, and TCR repertoires in tissue are likely to differ from TCR repertoires in blood.

As regards this clone: The antigen it recognizes is unknown. No quality values exist for individual bases; no much larger clone is one base distant.

Donors were healthy HIV-negative adults with no recently reported acute infections or vaccinations. Every donor was a Caucasian adult living in Nashville, Tennessee, USA. CD4+ T cells were enriched by magnetic negative selection; naive cells were then positively selected on CD45RA, and the negative fraction formed the memory subset. After blood collection by leukapheresis, PBMCs were isolated using Ficoll-Histopaque density gradient centrifugation and then cryopreserved in the vapor phase of liquid nitrogen. Purity and quantity of every magnetically sorted T cell population were checked by analytical flow cytometry. From each sorted fraction, genomic DNA was isolated and quantified by UV absorbance on a Nanodrop 2000c.

The receptor was isolated from a man aged 18-30 years in good health. The chain is assembled from TRBV7-2 and TRBJ2-7; TRBD2 lines up with 8 middle nucleotides. The source material was naive CD4+ T cells sorted from blood. Taken with the paper, the label for cell subset or site translates to: CD45RA+ positively selected. The DNA is TGTGCCAGCACCAGACCGGGGGGGTTCTACGAGCAGTACTTC. It is translated as CASTRPGGFYEQYF.